The 10 T cell receptor beta chains in this list originate from one sample, sequenced in a study of T cells in Graves' hyperthyroidism and ophthalmopathy. Amplified TCR beta CDR3 regions derived from RNA transcripts. The HTBI primer set drove a first-round RT-PCR of the TCR CDR3. One entry per CDR3 protein results from TCRdb running MiXCR on the multiplex PCR reads. This table has hundreds of thousands of distinct CDR3 sequences, roughly a third appearing once. The sample was blood. The receptors shown here come from a woman between 35 and 50 years old with Graves' hyperthyroidism.

Comments on this clonotype: Just one base apart from a much larger clone, this may be a read error. The chain recombines TRBV7-2 with TRBJ1-1; D is undetermined. CDR1 and CDR2 from the germline V gene are SGHTA and FQGNSA. CDR3 length: 15 residues. V gave up 3 bases and J gave up 10 bases, with 21 bases separating them. CDR3 in amino acids: CASSFNGSPLAGAFF. The CDR3 DNA sequence: TGTGCCAGCAGCTTCAATGGGAGCCCCTTGGCTGGAGCTTTCTTT.

This clonotype was detected only a few times. The V gene is TRBV20-1, the J gene TRBJ1-4, with a tentative D call TRBD1 (5 bases). Germline values: CDR1 DFQATT, CDR2 SNEGSKA (reference sequence). This CDR3 spans 16 amino acids. V lost 1 base and J lost 0, with 12 bases in between. The DNA of the CDR3 is TGCAGTGCTAGAGGTAGCCCCAGGGCAACTAATGAAAAACTGTTTTTT. This translates into CSARGSPRATNEKLFF.

This clonotype was recorded a few times. V is TRBV4-1 and J is TRBJ1-2; D is ambiguous. Trimming pared 1 base from V and 4 bases from J, leaving 13 bases between. Germline V CDR1 and CDR2: MGHRA, YSYEKL. CDR3 length: 15 residues. The CDR3 nucleotides read TGCGCCAGCAGCCAAGTATCTGGATTCCTCTATGGCTACACCTTC. Translation gives CASSQVSGFLYGYTF.

This clonotype was detected ten times or more. The chain carries TRBV24-1 and TRBJ1-3; D not resolved. CDR1 is KGHDR, CDR2 SFDVKD, per germline. The CDR3 length is 12 residues. V was cut by 7 bases and J by 0 bases, with 3 bases left in between. CDR3 region: CATSSSGNTIYF. For the CDR3, the DNA is TGTGCCACCAGCAGCTCTGGAAACACCATATATTTT.

The chain links TRBV29-1 to TRBJ2-5, with 9 bases aligning to TRBD2. The CDR3 length is 13 residues. The germline CDR1 and CDR2 sequences are SQVTM and ANQGSEA. V was clipped by 7 bases and J by 4 bases; unmatched bases: 7. The CDR3: CSALAGGLETQYF. CDR3 nucleotides: TGCAGCGCACTAGCGGGTGGACTAGAGACCCAGTACTTC.

J is TRBJ2-7 and V is TRBV6-6; 9 bases fit TRBD2. CDR1 is MNHNY and CDR2 is SVGAGI in the germline V gene (reference sequence). The junction had 8 bases not matched to a gene; V was cut back by 5 bases and J by 6 bases. The CDR3 covers 14 residues. CDR3 sequence: CASSTPGTSSEQYF. In DNA, the CDR3 is TGTGCCAGCAGTACCCCCGGGACTAGCAGCGAGCAGTACTTC.

This clonotype was counted many times. The chain's CDR3 is CAIKPGTGPNTEAFF. The CDR3 DNA sequence: TGTGCCATCAAGCCGGGAACGGGTCCGAACACTGAAGCTTTCTTT. The chain has TRBV10-3 and TRBJ1-1; D gene unclear. Germline CDR1 is ENHRY and CDR2 is SYGVKD. The V end was cut by 7 bases, the J end by 1 base, with 16 bases between. The CDR3 has 15 amino acids.

This clonotype was detected a few times. One junction end does not reproduce the germline sequence, and a read error may be involved. The chain combines TRBV5-1 with TRBJ2-7; D unresolved. CDR1 and CDR2 (germline): SGHRS, YFSETQ. CDR3 size: 16 residues. Here the CDR3 reads CAGSSISVAVPYEQYF. In nucleotides, the CDR3 is TGCGCCGGCAGCTCCATCAGCGTTGCCGTCCCCTACGAGCAGTACTTC.

There are many counts of this clonotype. The chain has TRBV2 and TRBJ1-5, with D hard to call. Trimming took 2 bases from V and 5 from J, leaving 4 bases between them. The CDR3 has 12 residues. From germline, CDR1 is SNHLY and CDR2 FYNNEI. The CDR3 reads CASSETDQPQHF. CDR3 nucleotides: TGTGCCAGCAGTGAAACCGATCAGCCCCAGCATTTT.

This clonotype was seen many times. J is TRBJ2-5 and V is TRBV7-6; D is undetermined. This CDR3 spans 13 amino acids. V was clipped by 4 bases and J by 2 bases, with 8 bases between them. Germline values: CDR1 SGHVS, CDR2 FNYEAQ. The chain's CDR3 is CASSYDLQETQYF. Here the CDR3 DNA reads TGTGCCAGCAGCTATGACTTGCAAGAGACCCAGTACTTC.